These 6 T cell receptor beta chains share one sample of origin, sequenced in a study of control samples from healthy donors and cancer patients. Sequenced by immunoSEQ multiplex PCR; TCRdb stores in-frame clones only, minus some. The sample holds about 150,000 clones, roughly 92% seen once. The specimen sequenced was blood. Receptors originate from a man over 45 in good health.

The V call is TRBV7-9, the J call TRBJ1-4; TRBD1 agrees at 9 bases. The CDR3 extends over 15 amino acids. Per germline, CDR1 SEHNR and CDR2 FQNEAQ (reference sequence). Trimming cost V 4 bases and J 2 bases; bases outside gene matches: 2. The CDR3 loop reads CASSSGQGTNEKLFF. For the CDR3, the DNA is TGTGCCAGCAGCTCTGGACAGGGGACTAATGAAAAACTGTTTTTT.

The chain carries TRBV28 and TRBJ2-3; 12 nucleotides line up with TRBD2. Trimming took 4 bases from V and 4 from J; bases not matched to a gene: 12. The CDR3 totals 18 residues. Germline values: CDR1 MDHEN, CDR2 SYDVKM. The CDR3 reads CASSSASTSGSLPDTQYF. CDR3 nucleotides: TGTGCCAGCAGTTCCGCCTCGACTAGCGGGAGCCTGCCAGATACGCAGTATTTT.

This clone came up a few times. V is TRBV6-1 and J is TRBJ1-6, with 7 bases matching TRBD1. After removal of 4 bases from V and 2 bases from J, the junction contained 5 bases not matched to a gene. CDR1 is MNHNS and CDR2 is SASEGT in the germline V gene. The CDR3 extends over 16 amino acids. This chain's CDR3 is CASSVPDRAYNSPLHF. The CDR3 bases are TGTGCCAGCAGTGTCCCCGACAGGGCCTATAATTCACCCCTCCACTTT.

CDR3 DNA sequence: TGCGCCAGCAGCTTCGGTCTAGCGGGAGGCAGCTCCTACAATGAGCAGTTCTTC. Translated: CASSFGLAGGSSYNEQFF. This chain uses TRBV5-1 with TRBJ2-1, with 11 bases lining up with TRBD2. Germline V gives CDR1 SGHRS, CDR2 YFSETQ. The V and J ends lost 2 bases and 0 bases, in that order; junction bases with no gene match: 7. The CDR3 extends over 18 amino acids.

The chain uses TRBV11-2 and TRBJ2-7; D not resolved. Deletions cut 5 bases from V and 4 bases from J, with 9 bases between. Germline values: CDR1 SGHAT, CDR2 FQNNGV. The CDR3 runs to 12 residues. CDR3 amino acids: CASSPDGYEQYF. CDR3 DNA: TGTGCCAGCAGCCCAGACGGATACGAGCAGTACTTC.

This clone has just one count. This chain links TRBV27 with TRBJ2-7; 7 nucleotides line up with TRBD1. Losses at the gene ends were 4 bases for V and 2 bases for J; bases not matched to a gene: 5. CDR1 is MNHEY, CDR2 SMNVEV, per germline (reference sequence). The length of the CDR3 is 14 residues. CDR3 region: CASSSGQVTYEQYF. DNA for the CDR3: TGTGCCAGCAGTTCCGGACAGGTGACCTACGAGCAGTACTTC.